This T cell receptor (beta chain) originates from a study of T cells in Graves' hyperthyroidism and ophthalmopathy. Notes on this clonotype: No antigen is known for it.

General study points: In simple terms, a model built on 13 V-J features told ophthalmopathy apart from stable hyperthyroidism. Blood also showed most of the thyroid clonotypes that were expanded above 0.001.

Hyperthyroidism of Graves' type that showed no ophthalmopathy progression within 18 months was stable. It was approximately 9.4 ml of fresh peripheral blood that supplied the PBMCs. Amplified TCR beta CDR3 regions came from RNA transcripts. RT-PCR in the first round (using the HTBI primer set) targeted the TCR CDR3. TCRdb reanalysed the multiplex PCR reads using MiXCR and keeps one entry per CDR3 protein. The sample includes hundreds of thousands of distinct CDR3 sequences, roughly a third of them seen just once. The clonotype originates from a woman between 35 and 50 years old with Graves' hyperthyroidism. Sequenced material: blood.

This CDR3 is CASSLDGLSTQYF. In DNA form, the CDR3 reads TGTGCCAGCAGCTTAGACGGACTTTCGACCCAGTACTTC. The chain is built from TRBV7-8 and TRBJ2-5, with D possibly being TRBD2 (5 bases). CDR1 SGHVS and CDR2 FQNEAQ come from the germline V gene. The CDR3 totals 13 residues. The V gene lost 1 base and the J gene lost 7 bases, with 10 bases spanning the gap.